The 3 T cell receptor beta chains in this list originate from one sample, sequenced in a study of blood T cells in healthy people across ages (dated by TCRdb to between 2015 and 2017). The library was prepared using 5' RACE. This sample was sequenced with an Illumina HiSeq 2500. A second PCR of about 7 to 12 cycles was performed with a sample-barcoded 5' primer and a J-beta primer mix. The public reads were quality trimmed at Q25 with fastp and then assembled into clones with MiXCR by TCRdb, keeping productive beta chains. For every CDR3 protein sequence, its rows merge into one entry that carries the most common genes and DNA. The sample table contains some 1.4 million distinct CDR3 sequences; only one count was recorded for roughly 40% of them. 7.9% of the sample goes to the ten largest clones. Sequenced sample: blood. These receptors were collected from a woman younger than 35 in good health.

This chain links TRBV20-1 with TRBJ1-1, with no clear D. Germline V gives CDR1 DFQATT, CDR2 SNEGSKA (reference sequence). V lost 6 bases to trimming and J lost 2 bases, with 13 bases between them. The CDR3 has 13 residues. The CDR3: CSALPDSNTEAFF. The DNA for the CDR3 is TGCAGTGCGCTCCCTGATTCCAACACTGAAGCTTTCTTT.

The V and J genes are TRBV5-1 and TRBJ2-4; the match to TRBD1 covers 9 bases. The trim removed 2 bases at V and 13 bases at J, leaving 10 bases unmatched. The CDR3 spans 14 residues. Per germline, CDR1 SGHRS and CDR2 YFSETQ. The CDR3 DNA reads TGCGCCAGCAGCTTACAGGGGGCCTCTGGGGAGCAGTACTTC. It specifies CASSLQGASGEQYF. The entire variable domain, with the rest obtained from reference TRBV5-1 and TRBJ2-4, is as follows: KAGVTQTPRYLIKTRGQQVTLSCSPISGHRSVSWYQQTPGQGLQFLFEYFSETQRNKGNFPGRFSGRQFSNSRSEMNVSTLELGDSALYLCASSLQGASGEQYFGAGTRLSVL.

The chain has TRBV6-1 and TRBJ2-3, with D unclear. CDR3 length equals 14 residues. V gave up 6 bases and J gave up 0 bases, with 10 bases separating them. Germline V CDR1 and CDR2: MNHNS, SASEGT. Here the CDR3 reads CASRSGPSTDTQYF. The DNA for the CDR3 is TGTGCCAGCAGGTCGGGTCCTAGCACAGATACGCAGTATTTT.